These 19 T cell receptor beta chains came from one sample sequenced in a study of cytomegalovirus exposure and HLA in healthy donors. Produced via immunoSEQ multiplex PCR; TCRdb's table is partial and in-frame only. There are 190,000 or so clones in the sample; about 86% occur only once, and 2.8% lies in the top ten. The sample comprised PBMCs. The receptors stem from a young woman in good health and CMV-seropositive.

The chain recombines TRBV2 with TRBJ2-5, with D unresolved. CDR1 is SNHLY, CDR2 FYNNEI, per germline. CDR3 size: 11 residues. V dropped 5 bases and J dropped 5 bases, with 6 bases sitting between them. The CDR3 reads CASSSVETQYF. The CDR3 DNA is TGTGCCAGCAGTAGCGTCGAGACCCAGTACTTC. Using reference TRBV2 and TRBJ2-5 for the parts outside the CDR3, the full variable domain is EPEVTQTPSHQVTQMGQEVILRCVPISNHLYFYWYRQILGQKVEFLVSFYNNEISEKSEIFDDQFSVERPDGSNFTLKIRSTKLEDSAMYFCASSSVETQYFGPGTRLLVL.

This clone was counted a few times. The J gene is TRBJ2-3, the V gene TRBV7-9; 7 positions agree with TRBD2. CDR1 and CDR2 (germline): SEHNR, FQNEAQ (reference sequence). CDR3 length: 16 residues. The ends lost 4 bases at V and 0 bases at J; junction bases unmatched: 7. CDR3 DNA sequence: TGTGCCAGCAGCTCCCAGGGAGGGACGAGCACAGATACGCAGTATTTT. It specifies CASSSQGGTSTDTQYF.

This chain connects TRBV9 to TRBJ2-5, with 10 bases fitting TRBD2. This CDR3 has 16 amino acids. Looked up from germline, CDR1 is SGDLS and CDR2 is YYNGEE. J lost 2 bases, V lost 4 bases, and 8 bases had no gene match. This CDR3 reads CASSLTSGASQETQYF. The CDR3 DNA follows: TGTGCCAGCAGCCTTACTAGCGGGGCCTCACAAGAGACCCAGTACTTC.

The chain has TRBV19 and TRBJ2-7, with 7 nucleotides matching TRBD2. The CDR3 covers 14 residues. Germline V lookup: CDR1 LNHDA, CDR2 SQIVND (reference sequence). The junction had 3 bases not matched to a gene; V was cut back by 2 bases and J by 2 bases. The CDR3 loop is CASSIKGGTYEQYF. The CDR3 DNA reads TGTGCCAGTAGTATAAAGGGAGGGACCTACGAGCAGTACTTC.

The rearrangement uses TRBV18 and TRBJ2-1; TRBD1 agrees at 8 bases. The CDR3 is 14 residues long. V was clipped by 3 bases and J by 10 bases; unmatched bases: 8. Germline CDR1 and CDR2: KGHSH and LQKENI. As DNA, the CDR3 is TGTGCCAGCTCACCTTGGGGGACAGGTGACGAGCAGTTCTTC. Protein sequence: CASSPWGTGDEQFF.

The rearrangement joins TRBV5-1 to TRBJ2-1; 8 bases line up with TRBD2. The length of the CDR3 is 16 residues. Germline V CDR1 and CDR2: SGHRS, YFSETQ. With 4 bases clipped from V and 0 bases from J, the junction kept 6 bases outside the gene matches. CDR3 in amino acids: CASSQKRGSSYNEQFF. The CDR3 nucleotides are TGCGCCAGCAGCCAGAAGCGGGGGAGCTCCTACAATGAGCAGTTCTTC.

The chain carries TRBV7-9 and TRBJ1-1; D ambiguous. CDR1 and CDR2 (germline): SEHNR, FQNEAQ (reference sequence). The CDR3 extends over 15 amino acids. V lost 5 bases, J lost 0 bases, and 13 bases lay in between. The CDR3 sequence is CASSPQITLNTEAFF. CDR3 in DNA: TGTGCCAGCAGCCCACAGATTACCCTGAACACTGAAGCTTTCTTT.

V and J are TRBV25-1 and TRBJ2-1; TRBD2 matches 7 bases. Trimming took 9 bases from V and 0 from J; bases not matched to a gene: 8. The germline CDR1 and CDR2 sequences are MGHDK and SYGVNS. The length of the CDR3 is 15 residues. This chain's CDR3 is CASVEPGGSYNEQFF. The CDR3 coding sequence is TGTGCCAGTGTAGAGCCGGGGGGCTCCTACAATGAGCAGTTCTTC.

V is TRBV7-8 and J is TRBJ1-5; D uncertain. The CDR3 totals 16 residues. Trimming shortened V by 2 bases and J by 0 bases, and 11 bases separated the two germline ends. Germline CDR1 is SGHVS and CDR2 is FQNEAQ. The CDR3 bases are TGTGCCAGCAGCTTACTAGGAGATTATAGCAATCAGCCCCAGCATTTT. Its translation is CASSLLGDYSNQPQHF.

The genes are TRBV6-1 and TRBJ1-1; D possibly corresponds to TRBD1 (5 bases). The CDR3 runs 14 residues. Germline assignment: CDR1 MNHNS and CDR2 SASEGT. The ends were cut back, 8 bases at V and 3 bases at J, with 16 bases in the middle. CDR3 protein: CASDRYGTYTEAFF. In DNA, the CDR3 is TGTGCCAGCGACCGCTACGGGACTTACACTGAAGCTTTCTTT.

This chain uses TRBV29-1 with TRBJ1-1, with D possibly TRBD1 on 5 matching bases. CDR3 length equals 15 residues. CDR1 is SQVTM and CDR2 is ANQGSEA in the germline V gene. Trimming removed 4 bases at V and 1 base at J, with 16 bases between. This chain's CDR3 is CSVGWGGKGNTEAFF. As DNA, the CDR3 is TGCAGCGTTGGTTGGGGGGGAAAAGGGAACACTGAAGCTTTCTTT.

The chain recombines TRBV4-1 with TRBJ2-7, with 7 nucleotides matching TRBD1. This CDR3 has 15 residues. Trimming at V came to 1 base and at J to 0 bases, leaving 3 bases not matched to a gene. Germline assignment: CDR1 MGHRA and CDR2 YSYEKL. DNA for the CDR3: TGCGCCAGCAGCCAAGGACAGGGTCTCTCCTACGAGCAGTACTTC. Amino acids: CASSQGQGLSYEQYF.

V usage is TRBV7-3 and J usage is TRBJ2-1, with 7 bases aligning to TRBD2. CDR1 is SGHTA, CDR2 FQGTGA, per germline. V was clipped by 6 bases and J by 6 bases; unmatched bases: 8. The CDR3 runs 14 residues. The chain's CDR3 is CASSILAGSNEQFF. In DNA, the CDR3 is TGTGCCAGCAGTATATTAGCGGGTTCCAATGAGCAGTTCTTC.

The rearrangement links TRBV7-2 to TRBJ2-5, with TRBD2 matching 8 bases. The CDR3 extends over 15 amino acids. Germline lookup yields CDR1 SGHTA and CDR2 FQGNSA. Trimming at V came to 3 bases and at J to 2 bases, leaving 5 bases not matched to a gene. The CDR3: CASSFVAGTQETQYF. In DNA form, the CDR3 reads TGTGCCAGCAGCTTTGTAGCGGGGACGCAAGAGACCCAGTACTTC.

V and J are TRBV18 and TRBJ2-2; D uncertain. There are 14 residues in the CDR3. The germline V and J ends were trimmed by 0 bases and 3 bases, with 5 bases remaining between them. In germline, CDR1 is KGHSH, CDR2 LQKENI. The CDR3 DNA reads as TGTGCCAGCTCACCACCGGTAGACACCGGGGAGCTGTTTTTT. Translating gives CASSPPVDTGELFF.

The chain links TRBV9 to TRBJ2-7; 10 nucleotides align to TRBD2. Germline values: CDR1 SGDLS, CDR2 YYNGEE. The V gene end was trimmed by 4 bases and the J gene end by 3 bases; junction bases not matched to a gene: 7. The CDR3 totals 15 residues. The CDR3 region is CASSSLAGEIYEQYF. CDR3 nucleotide sequence: TGTGCCAGCAGCTCCCTAGCGGGGGAAATCTACGAGCAGTACTTC.

CDR3 residues: CASSLGQGANTEAFF. The CDR3 bases are TGTGCCAGCAGCTTAGGACAGGGCGCGAACACTGAAGCTTTCTTT. The V and J genes are TRBV7-9 and TRBJ1-1; TRBD1 matches at 7 bases. The CDR3 covers 15 residues. V trimming: 1 base; J trimming: 1 base; junction bases outside the gene matches: 3. Germline lookup yields CDR1 SEHNR and CDR2 FQNEAQ (reference sequence).

This clone was counted a few times. The chain's CDR3 is CASSPGTPYGYTF. DNA for the CDR3: TGTGCCAGCAGTCCGGGAACGCCCTATGGCTACACCTTC. V gene TRBV6-5 combines with J gene TRBJ1-2, with D unclear. Per germline, CDR1 MNHEY and CDR2 SVGAGI. V was trimmed by 5 bases and J by 4 bases, leaving 11 bases between them. The CDR3 runs to 13 residues.

The J gene is TRBJ2-5, the V gene TRBV5-4; D is unresolved. CDR1 is SGHNT and CDR2 is YYREEE in the germline V gene (reference sequence). The CDR3 runs to 14 residues. The germline V and J ends were trimmed by 1 base and 3 bases, with 10 bases remaining between them. In DNA form, the CDR3 reads TGTGCCAGCAGCTTGCCCAATGAGGAAGAGACCCAGTACTTC. Translated: CASSLPNEEETQYF.